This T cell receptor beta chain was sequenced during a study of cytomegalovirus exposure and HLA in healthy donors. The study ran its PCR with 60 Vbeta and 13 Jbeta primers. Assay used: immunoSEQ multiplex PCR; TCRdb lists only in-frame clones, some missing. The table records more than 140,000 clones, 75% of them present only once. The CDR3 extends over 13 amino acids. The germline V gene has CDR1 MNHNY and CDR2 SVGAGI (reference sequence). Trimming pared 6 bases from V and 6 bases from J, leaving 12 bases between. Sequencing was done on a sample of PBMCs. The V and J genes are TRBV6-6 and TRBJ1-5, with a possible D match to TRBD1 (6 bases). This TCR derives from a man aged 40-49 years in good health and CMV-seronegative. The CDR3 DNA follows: TGTGCCAGCAGCCCAGGGGTGGGTCAGCCCCAGCATTTT. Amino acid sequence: CASSPGVGQPQHF.